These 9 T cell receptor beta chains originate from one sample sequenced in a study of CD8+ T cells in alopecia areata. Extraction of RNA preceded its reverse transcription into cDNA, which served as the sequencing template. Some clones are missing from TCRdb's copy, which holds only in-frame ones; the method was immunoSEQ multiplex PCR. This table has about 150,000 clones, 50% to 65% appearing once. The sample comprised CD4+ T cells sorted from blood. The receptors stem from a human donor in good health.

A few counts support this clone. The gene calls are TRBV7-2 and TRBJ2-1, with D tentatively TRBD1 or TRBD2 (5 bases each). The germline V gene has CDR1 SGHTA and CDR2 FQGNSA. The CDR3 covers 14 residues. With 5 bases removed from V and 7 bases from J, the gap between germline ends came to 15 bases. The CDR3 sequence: CASSPGLPGNEQFF. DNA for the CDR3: TGTGCCAGCAGCCCAGGACTCCCAGGGAATGAGCAGTTCTTC. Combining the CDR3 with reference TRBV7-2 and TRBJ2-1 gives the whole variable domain GAGVSQSPSNKVTEKGKDVELRCDPISGHTALYWYRQSLGQGLEFLIYFQGNSAPDKSGLPSDRFSAERTGGSVSTLTIQRTQQEDSAVYLCASSPGLPGNEQFFGPGTRLTVL.

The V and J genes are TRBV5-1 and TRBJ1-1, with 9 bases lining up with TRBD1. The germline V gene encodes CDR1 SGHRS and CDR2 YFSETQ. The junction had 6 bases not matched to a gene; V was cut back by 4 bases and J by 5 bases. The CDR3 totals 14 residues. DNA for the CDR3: TGCGCCAGCAGCCTACAGGGGGCAAGGACTGAAGCTTTCTTT. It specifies CASSLQGARTEAFF.

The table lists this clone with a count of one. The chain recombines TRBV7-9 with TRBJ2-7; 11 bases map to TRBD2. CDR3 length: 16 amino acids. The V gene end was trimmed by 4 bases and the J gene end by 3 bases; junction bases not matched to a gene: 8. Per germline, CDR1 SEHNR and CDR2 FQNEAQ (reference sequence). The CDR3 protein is CASSSLLAGVYYEQYF. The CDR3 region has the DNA TGTGCCAGCAGCTCGCTACTAGCGGGAGTGTACTACGAGCAGTACTTC.

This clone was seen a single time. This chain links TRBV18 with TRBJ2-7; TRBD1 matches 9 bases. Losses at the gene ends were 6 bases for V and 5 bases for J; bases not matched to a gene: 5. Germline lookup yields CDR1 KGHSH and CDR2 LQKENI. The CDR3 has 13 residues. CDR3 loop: CASSPDRGDEQYF. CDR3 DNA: TGTGCCAGCTCCCCGGACAGGGGCGACGAGCAGTACTTC.

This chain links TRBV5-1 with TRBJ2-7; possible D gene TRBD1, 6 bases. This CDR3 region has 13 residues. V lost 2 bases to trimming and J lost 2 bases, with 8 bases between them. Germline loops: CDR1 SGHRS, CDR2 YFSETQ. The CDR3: CASSLQGTYEQYF. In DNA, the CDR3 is TGCGCCAGCAGCTTACAGGGAACCTACGAGCAGTACTTC. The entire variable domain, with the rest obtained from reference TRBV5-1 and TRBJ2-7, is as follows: KAGVTQTPRYLIKTRGQQVTLSCSPISGHRSVSWYQQTPGQGLQFLFEYFSETQRNKGNFPGRFSGRQFSNSRSEMNVSTLELGDSALYLCASSLQGTYEQYFGPGTRLTVT.

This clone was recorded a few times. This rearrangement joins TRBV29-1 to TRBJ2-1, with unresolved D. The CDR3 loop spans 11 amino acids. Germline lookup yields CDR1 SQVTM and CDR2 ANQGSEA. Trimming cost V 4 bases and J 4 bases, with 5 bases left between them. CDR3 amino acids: CSVGTYNEQFF. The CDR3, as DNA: TGCAGCGTTGGTACTTACAATGAGCAGTTCTTC.

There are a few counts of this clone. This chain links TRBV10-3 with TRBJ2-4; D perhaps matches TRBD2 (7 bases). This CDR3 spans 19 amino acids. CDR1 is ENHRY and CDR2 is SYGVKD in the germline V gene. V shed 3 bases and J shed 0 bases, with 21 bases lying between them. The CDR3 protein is CAISDGPGERGLAKNIQYF. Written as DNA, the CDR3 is TGTGCCATCAGTGACGGGCCAGGGGAGCGGGGTCTAGCCAAAAACATTCAGTACTTC.

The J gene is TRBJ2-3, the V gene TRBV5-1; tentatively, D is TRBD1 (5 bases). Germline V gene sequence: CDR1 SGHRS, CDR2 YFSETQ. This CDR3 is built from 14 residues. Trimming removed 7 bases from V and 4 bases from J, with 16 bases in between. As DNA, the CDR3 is TGCGCCAGCCGATGGACACAATGGGCAGATACGCAGTATTTT. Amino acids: CASRWTQWADTQYF.

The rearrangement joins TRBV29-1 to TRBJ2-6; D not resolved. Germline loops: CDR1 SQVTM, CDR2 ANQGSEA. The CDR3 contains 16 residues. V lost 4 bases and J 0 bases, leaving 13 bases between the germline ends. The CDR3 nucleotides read TGCAGCGTTGTAAGCGTCAGGAGCTCTGGGGCCAACGTCCTGACTTTC. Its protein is CSVVSVRSSGANVLTF.